The clone carrying this T cell receptor beta chain appeared a single time. The antigen is unknown. These data originate in a study of T cell repertoires and HLA-DP antigens. The overall study: Alloantigens: one with one groove difference and one with approximately ten differences versus self. The donors, ranging 18-to-29 to 60-to-69 years, included a couple of males and one female.

Profiling relied on immunoSEQ multiplex PCR, and the TCRdb table lists in-frame clones only, not all of them. In the table there are 75,000 to 90,000 clones, roughly 86% of which are singletons. The V gene end was trimmed by 3 bases and the J gene end by 3 bases; junction bases not matched to a gene: 8. The germline V gene has CDR1 SEHNR and CDR2 FQNEAQ (reference sequence). The CDR3 extends over 16 amino acids. The chain is built from TRBV7-9 and TRBJ2-7; TRBD1 agrees at 10 bases. Sample: CD4+ T cells from PBMCs. The origin of this receptor is a man aged 50-60 years in good health and CMV-seronegative. CDR3 in amino acids: CASSLGQGMGIYEQYF. In DNA form, the CDR3 reads TGTGCCAGCAGCTTGGGACAGGGGATGGGTATCTACGAGCAGTACTTC.